This T cell receptor beta chain is drawn from a study of blood T cell repertoires in COVID-19. On the study more broadly: COVID-19 samples collected from the United States, Italy and Spain covered acute and convalescent phases. PBMCs, B-cell-depleted T cells, or T cells provided the cDNA or gDNA that made up the material.

This clone was found a few times. Original data processing: How many nucleated cells were present was estimated from reference gene primer amplification. Sequencing used immunoSEQ multiplex PCR; TCRdb keeps in-frame clones, though not all of them. The DNA gave D and trimming, while V, J and clone size come from that table. In the table there are 63,000 or so clones, approximately 80% of which are singletons. CDR3 length equals 14 residues. Germline CDR1 reads SNHLY; CDR2 reads FYNNEI. With 7 bases removed from V and 0 bases from J, the gap between germline ends came to 13 bases. The sequence came from a man older than 75 with active COVID-19. This chain joins TRBV2 and TRBJ2-7; D might be TRBD1 (6 bases). What was sequenced was peripheral blood. In DNA, the CDR3 is TGTGCCAGCAAGGATCAGGGGAGCTCCTACGAGCAGTACTTC. Its protein is CASKDQGSSYEQYF.